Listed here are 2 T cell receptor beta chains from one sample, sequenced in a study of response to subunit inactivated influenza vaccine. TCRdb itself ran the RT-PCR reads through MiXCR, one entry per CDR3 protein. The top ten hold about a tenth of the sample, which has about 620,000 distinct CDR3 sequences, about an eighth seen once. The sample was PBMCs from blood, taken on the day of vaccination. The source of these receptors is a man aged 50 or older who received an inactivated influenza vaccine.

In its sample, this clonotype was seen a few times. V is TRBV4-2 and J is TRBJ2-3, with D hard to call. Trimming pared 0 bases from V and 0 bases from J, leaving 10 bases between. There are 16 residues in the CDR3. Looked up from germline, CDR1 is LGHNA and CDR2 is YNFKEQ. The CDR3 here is CASSQEAATSTDTQYF. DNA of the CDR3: TGTGCCAGCAGCCAAGAAGCTGCAACTAGCACAGATACGCAGTATTTT.

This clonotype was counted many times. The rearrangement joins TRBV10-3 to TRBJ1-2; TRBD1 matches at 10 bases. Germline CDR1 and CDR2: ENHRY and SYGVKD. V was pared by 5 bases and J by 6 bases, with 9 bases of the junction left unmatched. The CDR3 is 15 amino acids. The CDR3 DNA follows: TGTGCCATCAGTCCACCGGGACAGGGGATGGATGGCTACACCTTC. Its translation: CAISPPGQGMDGYTF.